A single sample gave rise to the 28 T cell receptor beta chains below, sequenced in a study of T cell responses to AZD1222 COVID-19 vaccine. Sequencing was performed with immunoSEQ multiplex PCR; in TCRdb, only in-frame clones are kept and a portion is missing. The sample carries about 120,000 clones, about 90% recorded once. The starting material was peripheral blood, obtained on day 0 of AZD1222 vaccination. Receptors were obtained from an adult in good health.

There are a few counts of this clone. The chain combines TRBV28 with TRBJ2-1; D possibly corresponds to TRBD1 (6 bases). There are 11 residues in the CDR3. V lost 3 bases, J lost 12 bases, and 9 bases lay in between. CDR1 is MDHEN, CDR2 SYDVKM, per germline. CDR3 DNA sequence: TGTGCCAGCAGTTTGACAGGAGGGCAGTTCTTC. It specifies CASSLTGGQFF.

The chain combines TRBV28 with TRBJ1-5, with a tentative D call TRBD1 (5 bases). Trimming removed 3 bases from V and 0 bases from J, with 12 bases in between. The CDR3 totals 16 residues. Germline values: CDR1 MDHEN, CDR2 SYDVKM. CDR3 nucleotides: TGTGCCAGCAGTTTTCGGACAACATATAGCAATCAGCCCCAGCATTTT. This encodes CASSFRTTYSNQPQHF.

The chain recombines TRBV2 with TRBJ2-7; 9 positions match TRBD2. The CDR3 extends over 12 amino acids. Germline CDR1 reads SNHLY; CDR2 reads FYNNEI. Germline trimming cut 8 bases from V and 3 bases from J; bases unmatched to any gene: 2. The CDR3 region has the DNA TGTGCCAGCTCGCGGGGGGGCTACGAGCAGTACTTC. Residues: CASSRGGYEQYF.

The sample holds one count of this clone. The CDR3 DNA sequence: TGTGCCAGCAGTTTATCGATCCGGGGATTTCCGCGCGAGCAGTACTTC. Its translation is CASSLSIRGFPREQYF. This sequence joins TRBV27 and TRBJ2-7; tentatively, D is TRBD2 (5 bases). The germline gives CDR1 MNHEY, CDR2 SMNVEV (reference sequence). The V and J ends lost 0 bases and 6 bases respectively, with 18 bases between them. This CDR3 has 16 amino acids.

The chain employs TRBV2 and TRBJ1-1; TRBD1 might be the D (6 bases). The CDR3 consists of 14 residues. In germline, CDR1 is SNHLY, CDR2 FYNNEI. V gave up 4 bases and J gave up 4 bases, with 13 bases separating them. CDR3 amino acids: CASSATGIGTEAFF. The CDR3 coding sequence is TGTGCCAGCAGTGCCACAGGGATAGGCACTGAAGCTTTCTTT.

DNA for the CDR3: TGTGCCACCAGTGGACCCCCGGGACAGGGGAATGAAAAACTGTTTTTT. It codes for CATSGPPGQGNEKLFF. The chain carries TRBV24-1 and TRBJ1-4, with 10 bases lining up with TRBD1. V gave up 5 bases and J gave up 5 bases; unmatched junction bases: 7. The CDR3 totals 16 residues. Germline V gene data show CDR1 as KGHDR and CDR2 as SFDVKD.

This clone was recorded only once. J is TRBJ1-3 and V is TRBV5-4; D unresolved. In germline, CDR1 is SGHNT, CDR2 YYREEE (reference sequence). The CDR3 spans 11 residues. Trimming took 2 bases from V and 8 from J, leaving 5 bases between them. The CDR3: CASSLEDTIYF. The CDR3, as DNA: TGTGCCAGCAGCTTAGAGGACACCATATATTTT.

This chain joins TRBV7-2 and TRBJ1-5, with a tentative D call TRBD1 (5 bases). The CDR3 runs to 15 residues. Trimming cost V 1 base and J 4 bases, with 11 bases left between them. CDR1 and CDR2 (germline): SGHTA, FQGNSA. CDR3 sequence: CASSLEVAGNQPQHF. CDR3 DNA sequence: TGTGCCAGCAGCTTAGAGGTTGCAGGGAATCAGCCCCAGCATTTT.

The rearrangement uses TRBV19 and TRBJ2-2; D possibly matches TRBD1 or TRBD2 (6 bases each). V was shortened by 8 bases and J by 3 bases, with 19 bases between the two germline ends. The V gene's germline CDR1 is LNHDA and CDR2 SQIVND (reference sequence). There are 16 residues in the CDR3. The CDR3 protein is CASCSIGGGYTGELFF. The CDR3 nucleotides read TGTGCCAGTTGTTCCATAGGAGGGGGGTACACCGGGGAGCTGTTTTTT.

J is TRBJ2-1 and V is TRBV6-2 or TRBV6-3, with a possible D match to TRBD1 (5 bases). Germline loops: CDR1 MNHEY, CDR2 SVGEGT. V was pared by 2 bases and J by 2 bases, with 13 bases between. CDR3 length equals 16 residues. In DNA, the CDR3 is TGTGCCAGCAGTTACCTTCGACAGATACCCTACAATGAGCAGTTCTTC. It specifies CASSYLRQIPYNEQFF.

The genes are TRBV13 and TRBJ2-7; 9 positions agree with TRBD1. CDR3 length: 14 residues. Unmatched junction bases numbered 4, after V lost 4 bases and J lost 3 bases. Looked up from germline, CDR1 is PRHDT and CDR2 is FYEKMQ (reference sequence). Here the CDR3 reads CASSSGTGYYEQYF. DNA for the CDR3: TGTGCCAGCAGCTCCGGGACAGGGTACTACGAGCAGTACTTC.

The V gene is TRBV24-1, the J gene TRBJ1-2; D not resolved. The CDR3 runs 12 residues. Trimming took 3 bases from V and 8 from J, leaving 9 bases between them. Per germline, CDR1 KGHDR and CDR2 SFDVKD. CDR3 sequence: CATSDTVGGYTF. The CDR3 region has the DNA TGTGCCACCAGTGATACCGTGGGGGGCTACACCTTC.

The chain combines TRBV9 with TRBJ1-5, with 12 bases identical to TRBD1. V gave up 4 bases and J gave up 7 bases; unmatched junction bases: 9. Per the germline V gene, CDR1 is SGDLS and CDR2 is YYNGEE. The CDR3 has 16 residues. CDR3 nucleotide sequence: TGTGCCAGCAGCCCGGGACAGGGGGCTCTGGGACAGCCCCAGCATTTT. This translates into CASSPGQGALGQPQHF. Full variable domain (remainder filled in from reference TRBV9 and TRBJ1-5): DSGVTQTPKHLITATGQRVTLRCSPRSGDLSVYWYQQSLDQGLQFLIQYYNGEERAKGNILERFSAQQFPDLHSELNLSSLELGDSALYFCASSPGQGALGQPQHFGDGTRLSIL.

The chain is built from TRBV5-5 and TRBJ1-5; 8 bases match TRBD1. J was trimmed by 0 bases and V by 0 bases; bases with no gene match: 5. The CDR3 sequence is 17 residues long. Looked up from germline, CDR1 is SGHKS and CDR2 is YYEKEE (reference sequence). The chain's CDR3 is CASSLEDRVYSNQPQHF. For the CDR3, the DNA is TGTGCCAGCAGCTTGGAGGACAGGGTGTATAGCAATCAGCCCCAGCATTTT.

V and J are TRBV4-1 and TRBJ2-1, with a tentative D call TRBD2 (6 bases). Trimming took 4 bases from V and 2 from J, leaving 21 bases between them. The CDR3 spans 18 residues. CDR1 is MGHRA, CDR2 YSYEKL, per germline. As DNA, the CDR3 is TGCGCCAGCAGCCCCGCCGCAAGGTCGGGACTGACCTACAATGAGCAGTTCTTC. This translates into CASSPAARSGLTYNEQFF.

The CDR3 spells CAWSLVGHEQFF. The CDR3 nucleotides read TGTGCCTGGAGCTTGGTGGGACATGAGCAGTTCTTC. The rearrangement links TRBV30 to TRBJ2-1, with D perhaps TRBD1 or TRBD2 (5 bases each). The CDR3 extends over 12 amino acids. The V gene's germline CDR1 is GTSNPN and CDR2 SVGIG (reference sequence). The V end lost 3 bases, the J end lost 8 bases, and 11 bases lay between the germline ends.

This chain links TRBV7-3 with TRBJ2-2; 12 positions match TRBD1. Germline assignment: CDR1 SGHTA and CDR2 FQGTGA. V shed 4 bases and J 5 bases; nucleotides not matched to a gene: 11. The CDR3 consists of 18 residues. CDR3 amino acids: CASSSFRDRGLGTGELFF. For the CDR3, the DNA is TGTGCCAGCAGCTCATTCCGGGACAGGGGGCTGGGGACCGGGGAGCTGTTTTTT.

V is TRBV9 and J is TRBJ1-1; D is possibly TRBD1 (5 bases). Germline CDR1 and CDR2: SGDLS and YYNGEE. Trimming left V 3 bases short and J 3 bases short, with 15 bases between. This CDR3 has 15 residues. The CDR3 region has the DNA TGTGCCAGCAGCGAGGGGCAGGGTAGGGACACTGAAGCTTTCTTT. Encoded protein: CASSEGQGRDTEAFF.

V is TRBV6-4 and J is TRBJ2-6; D is unclear. Trimming stripped 0 bases from V and 2 bases from J, with 2 bases between. Germline values: CDR1 MRHNA, CDR2 SNTAGT. This CDR3 has 14 amino acids. The CDR3 DNA reads TGTGCCAGCAGTGACTCCACTGGGGCCAACGTCCTGACTTTC. Translated, it gives CASSDSTGANVLTF.

This clone came up a few times. CDR3: CASSTNSYEQYF. In DNA form, the CDR3 reads TGTGCCAGCAGCACCAATTCCTACGAGCAGTACTTC. The J gene is TRBJ2-7, the V gene TRBV12-3 or TRBV12-4, with unresolved D. The V end lost 6 bases, the J end lost 1 base, and 7 bases lay between the germline ends. This CDR3 has 12 amino acids.

The V call is TRBV28, the J call TRBJ1-3; perhaps TRBD1 as D (5 bases). The CDR3 has 15 residues. Germline values: CDR1 MDHEN, CDR2 SYDVKM. V was trimmed by 7 bases and J by 4 bases, leaving 17 bases between them. The CDR3 reads CASTSPGSRGNTIYF. The CDR3 coding sequence is TGTGCCAGCACCTCCCCAGGGTCCCGGGGAAACACCATATATTTT.

The rearrangement joins TRBV6-5 to TRBJ1-2; D gene ambiguous. The germline gives CDR1 MNHEY, CDR2 SVGAGI. The CDR3 totals 14 residues. V was clipped by 2 bases and J by 2 bases, with 9 bases between them. CDR3 region: CASSYRGGNYGYTF. CDR3 DNA: TGTGCCAGCAGTTACCGCGGCGGGAACTATGGCTACACCTTC.

This chain connects TRBV7-9 to TRBJ2-5; D gene unclear. The CDR3 has 15 residues. The germline gives CDR1 SEHNR, CDR2 FQNEAQ (reference sequence). Trimming took off 1 base at V and 5 bases at J, with 14 bases between the two ends. CDR3 nucleotides: TGTGCCAGCAGCTTAGAAGGTTTGGTCTCGGAGACCCAGTACTTC. Amino acids: CASSLEGLVSETQYF.

This chain connects TRBV28 to TRBJ2-7; no reliable D call. The CDR3 contains 15 residues. Germline CDR1 and CDR2: MDHEN and SYDVKM. V lost 5 bases and J lost 2, with 16 bases in between. The CDR3 DNA follows: TGTGCCAGCAGTCCGCAACCGGGTCTTCCCTACGAGCAGTACTTC. It is translated as CASSPQPGLPYEQYF.

This sequence joins TRBV21-1 and TRBJ1-1. TRBV21-1 has pseudogene status. The CDR3 is 19 amino acids. This CDR3 is CASSKEGISPRYMNTEAFF. For the CDR3, the DNA is TGTGCCAGCAGCAAAGAGGGAATATCCCCCCGATACATGAACACTGAAGCTTTCTTT.

This rearrangement joins TRBV9 to TRBJ2-7, with D tentatively TRBD1 or TRBD2 (5 bases each). Germline loops: CDR1 SGDLS, CDR2 YYNGEE. The CDR3 consists of 14 residues. V lost 0 bases and J lost 2, with 9 bases in between. The CDR3 DNA is TGTGCCAGCAGCGTAGGAGGGGCAGCCTACGAGCAGTACTTC. It specifies CASSVGGAAYEQYF. The entire variable domain, with the rest obtained from reference TRBV9 and TRBJ2-7, is as follows: DSGVTQTPKHLITATGQRVTLRCSPRSGDLSVYWYQQSLDQGLQFLIQYYNGEERAKGNILERFSAQQFPDLHSELNLSSLELGDSALYFCASSVGGAAYEQYFGPGTRLTVT.

Notes on this clone: Germline and junction disagree at one end, which may indicate a read error. Written as DNA, the CDR3 is TGTGCCAGCTCCCCACCACTAGCGGGAGTTTTTTACAATGAGCAGTTCTTC. As protein: CASSPPLAGVFYNEQFF. V gene TRBV18 combines with J gene TRBJ2-1; 11 bases are shared with TRBD2. Germline assignment: CDR1 KGHSH and CDR2 LQKENI. This CDR3 has 17 amino acids.

The chain recombines TRBV12-3 or TRBV12-4 with TRBJ2-3; no firm D call. Trimming shortened V by 5 bases and J by 1 base, and 7 bases separated the two germline ends. This CDR3 contains 13 residues. CDR3 nucleotide sequence: TGTGCCAGCAGTGCCCGACGCACAGATACGCAGTATTTT. Amino acid sequence: CASSARRTDTQYF.